Listed below are T cell receptor beta chains from one sample, sequenced in a study of early T cells in non-severe SARS-CoV-2 infection. TCRdb ran MiXCR on the 5' RACE reads and lists one entry per CDR3 protein. The sample has roughly 75,000 distinct CDR3 sequences; about 15% are singletons. Sequencing used whole blood. These receptor sequences come from an adult who was a healthcare worker with PCR-confirmed SARS-CoV-2 infection or an uninfected control (not recorded which). The CDR3 runs from the conserved cysteine through the conserved F or W. D genes are given only for firm matches. Clone size is stated in some rows and not others, as once, few, many or a class when expanded.

abundance,len,v_gene,j_gene,d_gene,CDR3aa,CDR3nt
few,15,TRBV7-2,TRBJ1-6,NA,CASSSRSSYNSPLHF,TGTGCCAGCAGTTCAAGAAGCTCCTATAATTCACCCCTCCACTTT
few,14,TRBV20-1,TRBJ2-7,NA,CSAHRPRGTYEQYF,TGCAGTGCCCACCGACCTAGGGGGACCTACGAGCAGTACTTC
many,15,TRBV2,TRBJ2-3,TRBD1,CASSPGTGATDTQYF,TGTGCCAGCAGTCCCGGGACAGGGGCCACAGATACGCAGTATTTT
NA,13,TRBV24-1,TRBJ2-1,NA,CATSDLLHNEQFF,TGTGCCACCAGTGACCTACTACACAATGAGCAGTTCTTC
NA,14,TRBV7-2,TRBJ2-2,TRBD2,CLGLATSNTGELFF,TGCCTTGGACTAGCTACGTCGAACACCGGGGAGCTGTTTTTT
many,12,TRBV7-9,TRBJ2-1,NA,CASSITGNEQFF,TGTGCCAGCAGCATTACGGGGAATGAGCAGTTCTTC
many,16,TRBV4-1,TRBJ2-3,TRBD1,CASSLSSQGRTDTQYF,TGCGCCAGCAGCCTCAGCTCACAGGGGCGCACAGATACGCAGTATTTT
NA,15,TRBV20-1,TRBJ2-5,NA,CSARDGGGSAETQYF,TGCAGTGCTAGAGATGGGGGGGGCAGTGCAGAGACCCAGTACTTC
many,17,TRBV5-1,TRBJ2-1,TRBD2,CASSLGPGRGGRNEQFF,TGCGCCAGCAGCTTGGGCCCCGGGCGGGGGGGCCGAAATGAGCAGTTCTTC
few,12,TRBV2,TRBJ2-7,TRBD2,CASILAGDEQYF,TGTGCCAGCATCCTAGCGGGAGACGAGCAGTACTTC
NA,13,TRBV7-3,TRBJ2-7,TRBD1,CASSIQGGGEQYF,TGTGCCAGCAGTATACAGGGGGGCGGCGAGCAGTACTTC
medium-sized,15,TRBV11-2,TRBJ2-2,TRBD1,CASSLVQGAIGELFF,TGTGCCAGCAGCTTAGTACAGGGGGCGATCGGGGAGCTGTTTTTT
NA,16,TRBV28,TRBJ2-1,TRBD1,CASSLLTGGLNNEQFF,TGTGCCAGCAGTCTCCTGACAGGGGGCCTCAACAATGAGCAGTTCTTC
few,17,TRBV20-1,TRBJ2-1,TRBD2,CSARAPSSGRGDNEQFF,TGCAGTGCTAGAGCGCCCTCTAGCGGGAGGGGGGACAATGAGCAGTTCTTC
few,16,TRBV5-4,TRBJ1-4,NA,CASSRISGLNNEKLFF,TGTGCCAGCAGCCGGATTTCTGGACTGAATAATGAAAAACTGTTTTTT
many,16,TRBV18,TRBJ2-1,TRBD2,CASSPLGAGVYNEQFF,TGTGCCAGCTCACCACTCGGAGCGGGGGTCTACAATGAGCAGTTCTTC
few,13,TRBV5-1,TRBJ2-5,TRBD2,CASSSGGGETQYF,TGCGCCAGCAGCTCCGGCGGGGGTGAGACCCAGTACTTC
few,17,TRBV7-9,TRBJ2-6,TRBD1,CASVPGTASSGANVLTF,TGTGCCAGCGTTCCGGGGACAGCAAGCTCTGGGGCCAACGTCCTGACTTTC
few,14,TRBV15,TRBJ2-1,NA,CATSRDQGYNEQFF,TGTGCCACCAGCAGAGACCAGGGATACAATGAGCAGTTCTTC
many,15,TRBV15,TRBJ2-1,TRBD2,CATSREGLAGGHQFF,TGTGCCACCAGCAGAGAGGGACTAGCGGGAGGGCATCAGTTCTTC
NA,13,TRBV10-3,TRBJ1-5,NA,CAISEDLDQPQHF,TGTGCCATCAGTGAGGACTTAGATCAGCCCCAGCATTTT
few,16,TRBV27,TRBJ2-5,TRBD2,CASSLRPAGHQETQYF,TGTGCCAGCAGTTTACGACCAGCGGGGCACCAAGAGACCCAGTACTTC
NA,18,TRBV6-6,TRBJ1-5,TRBD1,CASSYGARQGTQSQPQHF,TGTGCCAGCAGTTACGGGGCCCGACAGGGGACGCAATCTCAGCCCCAGCATTTT
few,15,TRBV7-2,TRBJ2-7,TRBD2,CASSYRGTSFYEQYF,TGTGCCAGCAGCTACCGCGGGACTAGTTTCTACGAGCAGTACTTC
NA,12,TRBV12-3/TRBV12-4,TRBJ1-5,NA,CASNSRRASQHF,TGTGCCAGCAACTCACGGAGGGCTTCTCAGCATTTT
NA,18,TRBV10-3,TRBJ2-3,NA,CAISESASSLSSTDTQYF,TGTGCCATCAGTGAGTCGGCTAGCAGCTTATCTAGCACAGATACGCAGTATTTT
NA,15,TRBV7-9,TRBJ2-1,NA,CASSLGEPSYNEQFF,TGTGCCAGCAGCTTGGGAGAACCCTCCTACAATGAGCAGTTCTTC
NA,13,TRBV7-9,TRBJ2-6,NA,CASTETGANVLTF,TGTGCCAGCACCGAAACTGGGGCCAACGTCCTGACTTTC
few,14,TRBV20-1,TRBJ2-1,TRBD2,CSATQRGRGYEQFF,TGCAGTGCCACCCAGCGCGGGAGGGGCTATGAGCAGTTCTTC
few,14,TRBV11-3,TRBJ1-6,NA,CASSLQTDNSPLHF,TGTGCCAGCAGCCTTCAGACGGATAATTCACCCCTCCACTTT
NA,15,TRBV4-1,TRBJ2-3,NA,CASSQDGTSTDTQYF,TGCGCCAGCAGCCAAGATGGGACTAGCACAGATACGCAGTATTTT